What follows are 2 T cell receptor beta chains derived from one specimen sequenced in a study of blood T cell repertoires in COVID-19. Assay used: immunoSEQ multiplex PCR; TCRdb lists only in-frame clones, some missing. The sample carries 50,000 to 80,000 clones, around four fifths recorded once. Specimen: peripheral blood. These receptors all stem from a man in his 60s with COVID-19, enrolled during active disease.

The chain joins TRBV5-1 to TRBJ1-1; a weak D match, TRBD1 (5 bases). V was trimmed by 0 bases and J by 4 bases, leaving 28 bases between them. Germline-derived CDR1 and CDR2 are SGHRS and YFSETQ. This CDR3 is 20 amino acids long. The CDR3 nucleotides are TGCGCCAGCAGCTTGGGGAAGCTGCGGGACTCAAGGGGTGGGCGCACTGAAGCTTTCTTT. It encodes CASSLGKLRDSRGGRTEAFF.

This clone has only a few counts. V is TRBV12-3 or TRBV12-4 and J is TRBJ2-1; 7 bases line up with TRBD1. V shed 4 bases and J 8 bases; nucleotides not matched to a gene: 5. This CDR3 is 13 amino acids long. In DNA form, the CDR3 reads TGTGCCAGCAGTTACAGGGGTGTCGATGAGCAGTTCTTC. Protein product: CASSYRGVDEQFF.